This T cell receptor beta chain was recovered during a study of STAT5B mutations in CD4+ large granular lymphocyte leukemia. CDR3 size: 14 residues. CDR1 is SQVTM, CDR2 ANQGSEA, per germline. The V and J ends lost 5 bases and 1 base respectively, with 14 bases between them. Sequencing was at survey level. Profiling relied on immunoSEQ multiplex PCR, and the TCRdb table lists in-frame clones only, not all of them. Of about 34,000 clones listed, 74% are singletons. The specimen sequenced was CD4+ T cells from blood buffy coats. The receptor was derived from a human donor in good health. The rearrangement links TRBV29-1 to TRBJ2-5; D perhaps matches TRBD1 (5 bases). The CDR3 region is CSVTLRGFQETQYF. As DNA, the CDR3 is TGCAGCGTTACGCTAAGGGGATTCCAAGAGACCCAGTACTTC.